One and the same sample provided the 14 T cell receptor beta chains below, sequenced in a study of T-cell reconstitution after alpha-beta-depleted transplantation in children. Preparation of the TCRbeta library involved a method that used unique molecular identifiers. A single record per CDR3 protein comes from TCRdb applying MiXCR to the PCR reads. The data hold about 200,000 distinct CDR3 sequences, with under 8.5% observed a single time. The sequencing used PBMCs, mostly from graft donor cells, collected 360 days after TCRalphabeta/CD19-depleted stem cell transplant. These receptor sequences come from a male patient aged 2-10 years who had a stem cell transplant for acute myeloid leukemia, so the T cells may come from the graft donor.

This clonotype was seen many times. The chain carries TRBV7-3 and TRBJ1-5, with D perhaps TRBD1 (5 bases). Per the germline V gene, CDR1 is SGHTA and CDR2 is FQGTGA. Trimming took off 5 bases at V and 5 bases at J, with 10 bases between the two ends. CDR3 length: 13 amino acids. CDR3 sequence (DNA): TGTGCCAGCAGCAAAGACAGTTATCAGCCCCAGCATTTT. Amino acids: CASSKDSYQPQHF.

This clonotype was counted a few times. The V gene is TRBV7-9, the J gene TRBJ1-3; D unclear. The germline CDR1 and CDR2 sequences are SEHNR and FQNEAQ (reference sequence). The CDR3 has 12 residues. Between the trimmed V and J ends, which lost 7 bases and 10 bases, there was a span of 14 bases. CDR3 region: CASTSLTRTIYF. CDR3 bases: TGTGCCAGCACCTCTTTAACTCGGACCATATATTTT.

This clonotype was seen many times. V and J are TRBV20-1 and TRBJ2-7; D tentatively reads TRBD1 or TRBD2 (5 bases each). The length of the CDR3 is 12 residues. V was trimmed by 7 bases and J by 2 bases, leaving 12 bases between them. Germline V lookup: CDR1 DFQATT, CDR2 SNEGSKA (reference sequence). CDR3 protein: CSGKTGPYEQYF. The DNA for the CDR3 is TGCAGTGGCAAGACGGGACCCTACGAGCAGTACTTC.

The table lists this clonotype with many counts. The CDR3 DNA reads TGTGCCAGCAGCCGTAGCTCTAACGGGGAGCTGTTTTTT. Its translation: CASSRSSNGELFF. The V and J genes are TRBV3-1 and TRBJ2-2; D call uncertain. The CDR3 covers 13 residues. Trimming pared 4 bases from V and 7 bases from J, leaving 10 bases between. Germline values: CDR1 LGHDT, CDR2 YNNKEL (reference sequence).

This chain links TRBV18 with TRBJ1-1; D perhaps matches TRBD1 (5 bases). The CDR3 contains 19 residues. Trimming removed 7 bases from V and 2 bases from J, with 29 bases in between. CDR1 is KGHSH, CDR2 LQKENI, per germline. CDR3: CASCPRARKQDIGNTEAFF. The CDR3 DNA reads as TGTGCCAGCTGTCCCCGGGCCCGAAAACAGGATATCGGCAACACTGAAGCTTTCTTT.

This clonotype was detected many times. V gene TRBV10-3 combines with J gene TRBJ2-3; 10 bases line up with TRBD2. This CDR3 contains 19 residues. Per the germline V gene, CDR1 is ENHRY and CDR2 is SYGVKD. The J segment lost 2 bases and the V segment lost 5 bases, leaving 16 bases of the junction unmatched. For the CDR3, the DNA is TGTGCCATCAGTCAAGCGGGGGGGCCACAGAATTACCTCACAGATACGCAGTATTTT. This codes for CAISQAGGPQNYLTDTQYF.

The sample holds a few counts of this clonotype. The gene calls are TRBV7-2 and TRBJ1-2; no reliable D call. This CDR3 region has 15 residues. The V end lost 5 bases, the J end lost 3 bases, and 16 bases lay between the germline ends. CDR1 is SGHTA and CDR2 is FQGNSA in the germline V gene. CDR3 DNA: TGTGCCAGCAGCCCGGGGTTGCGACTGGACTATGGCTACACCTTC. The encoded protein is CASSPGLRLDYGYTF. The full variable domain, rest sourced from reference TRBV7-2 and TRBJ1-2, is GAGVSQSPSNKVTEKGKDVELRCDPISGHTALYWYRQSLGQGLEFLIYFQGNSAPDKSGLPSDRFSAERTGGSVSTLTIQRTQQEDSAVYLCASSPGLRLDYGYTFGSGTRLTVV.

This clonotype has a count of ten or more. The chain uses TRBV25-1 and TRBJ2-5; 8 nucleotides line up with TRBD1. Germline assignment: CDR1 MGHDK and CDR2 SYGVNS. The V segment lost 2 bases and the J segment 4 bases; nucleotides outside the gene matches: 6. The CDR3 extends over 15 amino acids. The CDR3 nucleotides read TGTGCCAGCAGTGAAAACCAGGGGGCTGGAGAGACCCAGTACTTC. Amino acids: CASSENQGAGETQYF. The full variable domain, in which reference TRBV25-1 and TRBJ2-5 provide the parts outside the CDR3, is EADIYQTPRYLVIGTGKKITLECSQTMGHDKMYWYQQDPGMELHLIHYSYGVNSTEKGDLSSESTVSRIRTEHFPLTLESARPSHTSQYLCASSENQGAGETQYFGPGTRLLVL.

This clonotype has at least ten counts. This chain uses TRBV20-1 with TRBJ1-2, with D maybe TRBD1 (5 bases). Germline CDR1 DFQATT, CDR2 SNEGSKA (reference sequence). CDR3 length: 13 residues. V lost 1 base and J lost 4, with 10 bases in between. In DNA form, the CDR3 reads TGCAGTGCTAGAGCCGGGGGTAGCTATGGCTACACCTTC. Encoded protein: CSARAGGSYGYTF.

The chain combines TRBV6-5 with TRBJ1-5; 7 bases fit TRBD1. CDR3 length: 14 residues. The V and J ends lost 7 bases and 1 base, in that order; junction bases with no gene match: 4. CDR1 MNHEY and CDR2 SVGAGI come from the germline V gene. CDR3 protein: CASKADRSNQPQHF. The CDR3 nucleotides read TGTGCCAGCAAGGCGGACAGGAGCAATCAGCCCCAGCATTTT.

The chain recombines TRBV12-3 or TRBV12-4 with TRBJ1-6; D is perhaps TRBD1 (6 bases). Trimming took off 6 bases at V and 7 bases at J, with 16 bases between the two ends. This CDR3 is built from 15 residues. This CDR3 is CASSWPRGSNSPLHF. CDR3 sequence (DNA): TGTGCCAGCAGCTGGCCCAGGGGCTCGAATTCACCCCTCCACTTT.

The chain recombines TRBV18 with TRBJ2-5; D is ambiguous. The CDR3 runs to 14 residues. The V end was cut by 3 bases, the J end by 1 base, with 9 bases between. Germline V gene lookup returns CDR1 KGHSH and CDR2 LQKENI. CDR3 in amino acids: CASSPVVTQETQYF. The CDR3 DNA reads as TGTGCCAGCTCACCGGTCGTAACCCAAGAGACCCAGTACTTC.

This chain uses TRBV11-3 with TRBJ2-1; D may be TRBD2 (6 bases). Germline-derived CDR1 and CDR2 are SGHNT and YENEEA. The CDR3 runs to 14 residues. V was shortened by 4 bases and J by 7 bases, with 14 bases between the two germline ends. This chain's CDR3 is CASSSRGLWNEQFF. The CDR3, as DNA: TGTGCCAGCAGCTCCCGGGGGTTATGGAATGAGCAGTTCTTC.

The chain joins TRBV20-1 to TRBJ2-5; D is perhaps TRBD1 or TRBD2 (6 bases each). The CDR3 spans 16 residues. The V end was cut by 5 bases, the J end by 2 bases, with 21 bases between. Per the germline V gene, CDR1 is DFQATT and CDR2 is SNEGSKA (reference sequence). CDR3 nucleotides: TGCAGTGCTCGCGGTCCTCTGGGGGGCCTACAAGAGACCCAGTACTTC. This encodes CSARGPLGGLQETQYF.